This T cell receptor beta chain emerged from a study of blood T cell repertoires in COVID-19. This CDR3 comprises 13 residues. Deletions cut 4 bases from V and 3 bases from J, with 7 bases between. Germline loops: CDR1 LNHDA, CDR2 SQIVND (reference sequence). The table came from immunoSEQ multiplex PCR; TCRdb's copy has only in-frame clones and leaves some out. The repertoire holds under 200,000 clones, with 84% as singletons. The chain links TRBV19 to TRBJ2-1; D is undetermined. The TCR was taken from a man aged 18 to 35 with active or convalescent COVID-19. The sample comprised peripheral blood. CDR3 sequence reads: CASSTGYYNEQFF. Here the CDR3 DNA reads TGTGCCAGTAGTACAGGCTACTACAATGAGCAGTTCTTC.